These 18 T cell receptor beta chains originate from one sample sequenced in a study of Tregs in tolerant kidney transplant recipients. The repertoire was sequenced with immunoSEQ multiplex PCR; TCRdb's copy has only in-frame clones and lacks some. There are tens of thousands of clones in the sample, with approximately 0.81% held by the top ten. The material was CD4+ T cells from blood, obtained before the transplant. The source is a human donor who received a combined kidney and bone marrow transplant.

With regard to this clone: Read coverage stops 3 residues before the CDR3 terminus; the germline J gene supplies the remainder. This chain connects TRBV14 to TRBJ2-3; D gene ambiguous. Per germline, CDR1 SGHDN and CDR2 FVKESK. The V and J ends lost 1 base and 1 base respectively, with 3 bases between them. The CDR3 has 13 residues. The CDR3 DNA, read in part, is TGTGCCAGCAGCCAAGTAGGCACAGATACG. Its protein product is CASSQVGTDT. The CDR3 in full is CASSQVGTDTQYF.

In the case of this clone: Sequencing ends 3 residues short of the CDR3 end; the germline J gene provides the rest. The chain carries TRBV7-2 and TRBJ2-7, with TRBD2 identical over 7 bases. This CDR3 contains 14 residues. The germline CDR1 and CDR2 sequences are SGHTA and FQGNSA. V shed 2 bases and J 2 bases; nucleotides not matched to a gene: 3. CDR3 DNA, as far as it was read: TGTGCCAGCAGCTTAAGTCTAGCGGCCTACGAG. Protein product: CASSLSLAAYE. In full, the CDR3 reads CASSLSLAAYEQYF.

The CDR3 protein is CASGLAGSYNEQFF. CDR3 bases read: TGTGCCTCCGGACTAGCGGGGTCCTACAATGAG. The chain is built from TRBV30 and TRBJ2-1, with 12 nucleotides matching TRBD2. From the germline J gene comes the end of the CDR3, since the read stops 3 residues before it. The V and J ends lost 7 bases and 1 base, in that order; junction bases with no gene match: 2. The CDR3 totals 14 residues. CDR1 GTSNPN and CDR2 SVGIG come from the germline V gene (reference sequence).

Comments on this clone: The CDR3 extends 3 residues past the end of the read, so its final part is completed from the germline J gene. The chain joins TRBV2 to TRBJ2-1; D unresolved. Trimming left V 7 bases short and J 3 bases short, with 10 bases between. Germline lookup yields CDR1 SNHLY and CDR2 FYNNEI. The CDR3 covers 13 residues. The CDR3 here is CASKVAGYNEQFF. The DNA read from the CDR3 is TGTGCCAGCAAAGTAGCTGGCTACAATGAG.

CDR3 loop: CASSPTRSTDTQYF. The DNA read from the CDR3 is TGTGCCAGCAGCCCGACTAGGAGCACAGATACG. The rearrangement joins TRBV11-3 to TRBJ2-3; possibly TRBD2 for D (6 bases). The read ends 3 residues shy of where the CDR3 ends; the end is completed using the germline J gene. Germline lookup yields CDR1 SGHNT and CDR2 YENEEA. The CDR3 has 14 amino acids. Deletions cut 5 bases from V and 0 bases from J, with 9 bases between.

For this clone: The CDR3 extends 3 residues past the end of the read, so its final part is completed from the germline J gene. The rearrangement joins TRBV18 to TRBJ1-1; D is unresolved. Looked up from germline, CDR1 is KGHSH and CDR2 is LQKENI. The CDR3 has 14 amino acids. V gave up 3 bases and J gave up 1 base, with 9 bases separating them. CDR3 residues: CASSPALGNTEAFF. The CDR3 DNA, read in part, is TGTGCCAGCTCACCCGCACTCGGGAACACTGAA.

Details on this clone: From the germline J gene comes the end of the CDR3, since the read stops 3 residues before it. The rearrangement links TRBV30 to TRBJ2-7; 9 bases match TRBD1. The J segment lost 6 bases and the V segment lost 4 bases, leaving 13 bases of the junction unmatched. The germline V gene encodes CDR1 GTSNPN and CDR2 SVGIG (reference sequence). The CDR3 consists of 15 residues. The sequenced CDR3 bases are TGTGCCTGGACGACCTCCGGGACAGGGCCTCGCGAG. Its protein is CAWTTSGTGPRE. The complete CDR3 protein is CAWTTSGTGPREQYF. Combining the CDR3 with reference TRBV30 and TRBJ2-7 gives the whole variable domain SQTIHQWPATLVQPVGSPLSLECTVEGTSNPNLYWYRQAAGRGLQLLFYSVGIGQISSEVPQNLSASRPQDRQFILSSKKLLLSDSGFYLCAWTTSGTGPREQYFGPGTRLTVT.

For this clone: The read ends 3 residues early relative to the CDR3; the germline J gene fills the gap. This rearrangement joins TRBV7-2 to TRBJ2-5; 8 bases agree with TRBD1. The junction had 10 bases not matched to a gene; V was cut back by 5 bases and J by 5 bases. The CDR3 has 15 residues. CDR1 SGHTA and CDR2 FQGNSA come from the germline V gene. The CDR3 spells CASSRMTGVGETQYF. CDR3 bases read: TGTGCCAGCAGCAGGATGACAGGGGTGGGTGAGACC.

About this clone itself: The CDR3 goes on 3 residues after the read ends, and that part is filled in from the germline J gene. This sequence joins TRBV6-2 or TRBV6-3 and TRBJ2-7, with a weak D call TRBD2 (6 bases). Germline loops: CDR1 MNHEY, CDR2 SVGEGT. This CDR3 is 13 amino acids long. Trimming removed 7 bases from V and 4 bases from J, with 14 bases in between. The sequenced part of the CDR3 DNA is TGTGCCAGCAAGGTAGGTAGCGGATACGAG. Translated: CASKVGSGYE. The complete CDR3 protein is CASKVGSGYEQYF.

Details on this clone: The sequenced fragment ends 3 residues before the CDR3 boundary, so the rest is inferred from the germline J gene. This chain uses TRBV7-2 with TRBJ1-2; D gene ambiguous. Germline values: CDR1 SGHTA, CDR2 FQGNSA. The CDR3 length is 13 residues. The CDR3 bases that were read are TGTGCCAGCAGCCCCGCCGCGGGCTGGGGC. As protein: CASSPAAGWG. The full-length CDR3 reads as CASSPAAGWGYTF.

Worth noting for this clone: From the germline J gene comes the end of the CDR3, since the read stops 3 residues before it. This chain uses TRBV6-2 or TRBV6-3 with TRBJ2-7; TRBD1 is a possible D gene (6 bases). The CDR3 totals 15 residues. The germline V gene has CDR1 MNHEY and CDR2 SVGEGT. Trimming cost V 0 bases and J 1 base, with 10 bases left between them. The CDR3 DNA, read in part, is TGTGCCAGCAGTTACTCAGAACAGGGTTCCTACGAG. Its protein product is CASSYSEQGSYE. The entire CDR3 reads CASSYSEQGSYEQYF.

With respect to this clone: The read is 3 residues too short to cover the CDR3 end, so that end is filled in from the germline J gene. The chain uses TRBV20-1 and TRBJ2-3, with TRBD2 matching over 8 bases. After removal of 7 bases from V and 2 bases from J, the junction contained 5 bases not matched to a gene. The CDR3 runs to 13 residues. Looked up from germline, CDR1 is DFQATT and CDR2 is SNEGSKA (reference sequence). CDR3: CSEGGRNTDTQYF. The CDR3 bases that were read are TGCAGTGAAGGCGGGAGGAACACAGATACG.

Concerning this clone itself: At one boundary the junction diverges from the germline segment, which might be a read error. The read ends 3 residues before the CDR3 terminus; that terminus is restored from the germline J gene. The chain couples TRBV7-9 to TRBJ2-5, with 9 bases lining up with TRBD2. Germline lookup yields CDR1 SEHNR and CDR2 FQNEAQ (reference sequence). The CDR3 is 14 residues long. This CDR3 reads CAEREVRNGETQYF. Partial CDR3 DNA: TGCGCCGAGCGGGAGGTTCGAAACGGAGAGACC.

A remark on this clone: Read coverage stops 3 residues before the CDR3 terminus; the germline J gene supplies the remainder. The chain combines TRBV20-1 with TRBJ1-4; D call uncertain. The CDR3 runs 14 residues. V shed 2 bases and J shed 6 bases, with 13 bases lying between them. Germline loops: CDR1 DFQATT, CDR2 SNEGSKA (reference sequence). CDR3 DNA, as far as it was read: TGCAGTGCTAGACGGGGAGGGCCGGATGAAAAA. This translates into CSARRGGPDEK. The full-length CDR3 reads as CSARRGGPDEKLFF.

Points on this clone: Read sequence stops 3 residues before the CDR3 end, and the germline J gene provides the missing end. V and J are TRBV18 and TRBJ2-1; D is perhaps TRBD2 (6 bases). CDR1 and CDR2 (germline): KGHSH, LQKENI. V was pared by 3 bases and J by 0 bases, with 12 bases between. The length of the CDR3 is 16 residues. Incomplete CDR3 DNA: TGTGCCAGCTCACCCGGGACTGCTAGCTCCTACAATGAG. Translation: CASSPGTASSYNE. The entire CDR3 reads CASSPGTASSYNEQFF. The full variable domain, in which reference TRBV18 and TRBJ2-1 provide the parts outside the CDR3, is NAGVMQNPRHLVRRRGQEARLRCSPMKGHSHVYWYRQLPEEGLKFMVYLQKENIIDESGMPKERFSAEFPKEGPSILRIQQVVRGDSAAYFCASSPGTASSYNEQFFGPGTRLTVL.

With respect to this clone: The read falls 3 residues short of the CDR3 end, and the missing part is taken from the germline J gene. The V and J genes are TRBV6-2 or TRBV6-3 and TRBJ2-3; D gene unclear. Trimming took off 6 bases at V and 6 bases at J, with 10 bases between the two ends. Germline loops: CDR1 MNHEY, CDR2 SVGEGT. The CDR3 is 12 residues long. CDR3: CASSQTWDTQYF. The DNA read from the CDR3 is TGTGCCAGCAGCCAAACTTGGGATACG.

Comment on this clone: The read terminates 3 residues ahead of where the CDR3 ends, so the germline J gene completes it. The chain couples TRBV19 to TRBJ1-2; 11 nucleotides agree with TRBD1. Germline-derived CDR1 and CDR2 are LNHDA and SQIVND (reference sequence). J lost 7 bases, V lost 4 bases, and 5 bases had no gene match. The CDR3 loop spans 14 amino acids. The CDR3 bases that were read are TGTGCCAGTAGTAAACGGACAGGGGGCCTTGGC. As protein: CASSKRTGGLG. From start to end, the CDR3 is CASSKRTGGLGYTF.

On this clone itself: The read comes to an end 3 residues before the CDR3 does, leaving the germline J gene to fill in the end. The genes are TRBV30 and TRBJ2-5; 11 positions agree with TRBD1. CDR1 and CDR2 from the germline V gene are GTSNPN and SVGIG (reference sequence). This CDR3 is built from 15 residues. V trimming: 1 base; J trimming: 4 bases; junction bases outside the gene matches: 5. The CDR3 loop is CAWSAGQGVLETQYF. The CDR3 bases that were read are TGTGCCTGGAGTGCGGGACAGGGGGTCTTAGAGACC. Variable domain in full (rest from reference TRBV30 and TRBJ2-5): SQTIHQWPATLVQPVGSPLSLECTVEGTSNPNLYWYRQAAGRGLQLLFYSVGIGQISSEVPQNLSASRPQDRQFILSSKKLLLSDSGFYLCAWSAGQGVLETQYFGPGTRLLVL.